Considering frequency, the clone carrying this T cell receptor beta chain is medium-sized. One entry per CDR3 protein, without DNA, is what TCRdb gives after re-calling the 10x single-cell sequencing reads. This specimen shows about a thousand distinct CDR3 sequences; the ten leading clones hold around a sixth. Germline V gives CDR1 SGHRS, CDR2 YFSETQ. This CDR3 is 14 amino acids long. This entry belongs to a study of CD8 T cells in cerebrospinal fluid in Alzheimer's disease. Study overall: Clonal expansion of CSF T cells was measured with plate-based and droplet-based single-cell sequencing.

For droplet-based sequencing, live CSF cells were sorted using a live/dead marker. The receptor's source is a human donor in good health. Sequencing input: cerebrospinal fluid. This rearrangement joins TRBV5-1 to TRBJ2-7; TCRdb designates TRBD1, a call that cannot be tested without DNA. The chain's CDR3 is CASSSGTGLGEQYF.